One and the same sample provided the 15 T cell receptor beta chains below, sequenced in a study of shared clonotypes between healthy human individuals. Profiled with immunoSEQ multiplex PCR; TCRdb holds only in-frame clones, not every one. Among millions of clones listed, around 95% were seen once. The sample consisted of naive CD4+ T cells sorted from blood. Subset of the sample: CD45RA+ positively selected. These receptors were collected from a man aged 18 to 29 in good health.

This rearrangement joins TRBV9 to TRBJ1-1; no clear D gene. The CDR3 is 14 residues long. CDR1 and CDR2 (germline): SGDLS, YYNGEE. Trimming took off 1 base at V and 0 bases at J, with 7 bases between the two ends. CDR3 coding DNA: TGTGCCAGCAGCGTACAAGCGATGAACACTGAAGCTTTCTTT. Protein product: CASSVQAMNTEAFF.

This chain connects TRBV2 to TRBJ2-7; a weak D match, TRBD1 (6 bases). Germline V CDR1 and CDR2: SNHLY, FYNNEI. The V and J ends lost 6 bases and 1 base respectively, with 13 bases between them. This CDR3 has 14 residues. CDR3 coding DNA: TGTGCCAGCAGAGCCGGGACACTTTCCTACGAGCAGTACTTC. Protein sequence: CASRAGTLSYEQYF.

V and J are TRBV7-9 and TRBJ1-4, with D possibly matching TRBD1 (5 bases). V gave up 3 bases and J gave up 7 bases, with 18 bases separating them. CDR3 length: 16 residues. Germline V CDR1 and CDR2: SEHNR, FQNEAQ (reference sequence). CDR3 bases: TGTGCCAGCAGCTTTGGGGCCCCGGGATCTAGTGAAAAACTGTTTTTT. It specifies CASSFGAPGSSEKLFF. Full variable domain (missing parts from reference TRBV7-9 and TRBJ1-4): DTGVSQNPRHKITKRGQNVTFRCDPISEHNRLYWYRQTLGQGPEFLTYFQNEAQLEKSRLLSDRFSAERPKGSFSTLEIQRTEQGDSAMYLCASSFGAPGSSEKLFFGSGTQLSVL.

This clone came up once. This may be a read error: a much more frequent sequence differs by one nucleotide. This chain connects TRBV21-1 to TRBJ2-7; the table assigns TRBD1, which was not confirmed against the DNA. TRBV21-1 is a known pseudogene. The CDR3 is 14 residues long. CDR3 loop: CASSTGQGTYEQYF. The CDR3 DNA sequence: TGTGCCAGCAGCACCGGACAGGGAACCTACGAGCAGTACTTC.

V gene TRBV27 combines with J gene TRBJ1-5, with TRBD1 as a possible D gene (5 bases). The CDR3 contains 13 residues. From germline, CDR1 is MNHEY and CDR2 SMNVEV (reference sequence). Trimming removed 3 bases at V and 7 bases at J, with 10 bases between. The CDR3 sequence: CASSFSGQQPQHF. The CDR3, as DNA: TGTGCCAGCAGTTTTTCAGGGCAACAGCCCCAGCATTTT.

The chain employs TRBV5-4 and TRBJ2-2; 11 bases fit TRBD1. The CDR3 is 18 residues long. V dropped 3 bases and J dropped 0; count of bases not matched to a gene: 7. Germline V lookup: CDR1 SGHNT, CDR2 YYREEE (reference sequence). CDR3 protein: CASSSGQGGSANTGELFF. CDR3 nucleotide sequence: TGTGCCAGCAGCTCGGGACAGGGGGGGTCAGCGAACACCGGGGAGCTGTTTTTT.

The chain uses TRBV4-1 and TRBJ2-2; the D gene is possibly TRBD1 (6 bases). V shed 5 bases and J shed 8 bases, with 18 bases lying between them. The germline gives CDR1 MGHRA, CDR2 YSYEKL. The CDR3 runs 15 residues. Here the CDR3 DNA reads TGCGCCAGCAGCACAGCCGACAGGCAGTTAGGGGAGCTGTTTTTT. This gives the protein CASSTADRQLGELFF.

The CDR3 sequence is CASSRTLYEQYF. The DNA for the CDR3 is TGTGCCAGCAGCCGGACCCTATACGAGCAGTACTTC. This chain joins TRBV11-2 and TRBJ2-7; D uncertain. V was pared by 5 bases and J by 4 bases, with 9 bases between. The germline CDR1 and CDR2 sequences are SGHAT and FQNNGV. CDR3 length equals 12 residues.

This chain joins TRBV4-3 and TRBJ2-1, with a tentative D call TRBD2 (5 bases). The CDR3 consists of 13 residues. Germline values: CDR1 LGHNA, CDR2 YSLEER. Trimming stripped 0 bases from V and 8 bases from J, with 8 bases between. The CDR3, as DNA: TGCGCCAGCAGCCAAGACCCGGGGTATGAGCAGTTCTTC. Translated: CASSQDPGYEQFF.

The CDR3: CASARDTLNTEAFF. CDR3 DNA: TGTGCCAGCGCACGGGACACCTTGAACACTGAAGCTTTCTTT. J is TRBJ1-1 and V is TRBV9, with D possibly matching TRBD1 (6 bases). The CDR3 sequence is 14 residues long. The V end lost 7 bases, the J end lost 0 bases, and 13 bases lay between the germline ends. Germline V gene data show CDR1 as SGDLS and CDR2 as YYNGEE.

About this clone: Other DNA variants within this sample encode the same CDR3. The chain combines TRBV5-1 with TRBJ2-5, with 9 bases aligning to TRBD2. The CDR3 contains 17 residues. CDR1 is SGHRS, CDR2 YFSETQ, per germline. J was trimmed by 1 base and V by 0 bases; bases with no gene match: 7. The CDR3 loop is CASSLAGSSGAQETQYF. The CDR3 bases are TGCGCCAGCAGCTTGGCCGGGTCTAGCGGGGCCCAAGAGACCCAGTACTTC.

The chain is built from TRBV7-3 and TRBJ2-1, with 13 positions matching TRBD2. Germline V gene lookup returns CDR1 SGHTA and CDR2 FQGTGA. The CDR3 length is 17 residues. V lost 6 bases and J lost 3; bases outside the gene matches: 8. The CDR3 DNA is TGTGCCAGCAGTCCTGGACTAGCGGGGGCGTTCTACAATGAGCAGTTCTTC. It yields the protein CASSPGLAGAFYNEQFF.

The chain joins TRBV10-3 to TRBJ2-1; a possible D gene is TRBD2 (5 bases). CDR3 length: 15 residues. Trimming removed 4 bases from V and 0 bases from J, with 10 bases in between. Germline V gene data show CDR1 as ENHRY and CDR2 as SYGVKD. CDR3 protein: CAISGPGSSYNEQFF. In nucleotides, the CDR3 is TGTGCCATCAGTGGCCCGGGAAGCTCCTACAATGAGCAGTTCTTC.

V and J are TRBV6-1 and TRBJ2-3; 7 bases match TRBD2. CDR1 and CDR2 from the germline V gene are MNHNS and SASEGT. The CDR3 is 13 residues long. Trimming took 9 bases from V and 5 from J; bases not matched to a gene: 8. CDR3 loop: CARSRGWGDTQYF. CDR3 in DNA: TGTGCCAGATCGCGGGGGTGGGGAGATACGCAGTATTTT.

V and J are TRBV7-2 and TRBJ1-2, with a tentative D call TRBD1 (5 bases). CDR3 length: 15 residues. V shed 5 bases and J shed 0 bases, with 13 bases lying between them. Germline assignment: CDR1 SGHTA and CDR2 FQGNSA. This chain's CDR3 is CASSPGTFANYGYTF. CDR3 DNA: TGTGCCAGCAGCCCAGGGACCTTTGCTAACTATGGCTACACCTTC.